This entry is about one TCR beta chain. Naivety among CD8 cells was defined by CD45RO negativity and positive CCR7 selection, thereby excluding terminally differentiated effector memory CD45RA+ cells. In the original analysis: ImmunoSEQ only sent back junction sequences with no quality scores, so filtering was done differently. The protocol was immunoSEQ multiplex PCR, while the TCRdb copy is restricted to in-frame clones and leaves out a portion. V, J and clone size are those of that table, while D and trimming were read from the DNA. The sample holds about 2 million clones, about 95% seen once. The record originates from a study of shared clonotypes between healthy human individuals. Germline V CDR1 and CDR2: SGDLS, YYNGEE. This CDR3 comprises 13 residues. V was cut by 3 bases and J by 1 base, with 4 bases left in between.

This clonotype was sampled from a man aged 18 to 29 in good health. This rearrangement joins TRBV9 to TRBJ2-2; D is ambiguous. Sample: naive CD8+ T cells sorted from blood. The CDR3, as DNA: TGTGCCAGCAGCGAAATGAACACCGGGGAGCTGTTTTTT. Its protein is CASSEMNTGELFF.